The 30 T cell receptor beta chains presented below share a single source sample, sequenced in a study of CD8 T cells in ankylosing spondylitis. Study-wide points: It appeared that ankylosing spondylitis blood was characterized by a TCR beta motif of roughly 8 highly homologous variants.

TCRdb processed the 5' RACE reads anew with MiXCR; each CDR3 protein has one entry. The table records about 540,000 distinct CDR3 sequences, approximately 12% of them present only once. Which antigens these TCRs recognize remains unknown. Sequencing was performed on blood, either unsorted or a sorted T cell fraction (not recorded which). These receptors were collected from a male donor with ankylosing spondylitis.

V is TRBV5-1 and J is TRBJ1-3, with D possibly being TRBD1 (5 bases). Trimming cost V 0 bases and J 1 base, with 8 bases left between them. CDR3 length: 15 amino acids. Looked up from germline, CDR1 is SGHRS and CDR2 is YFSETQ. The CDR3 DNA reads TGCGCCAGCAGCTTGGCCTGGGGGTCTGGAAACACCATATATTTT. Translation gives CASSLAWGSGNTIYF. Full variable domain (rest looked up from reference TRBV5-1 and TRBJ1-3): KAGVTQTPRYLIKTRGQQVTLSCSPISGHRSVSWYQQTPGQGLQFLFEYFSETQRNKGNFPGRFSGRQFSNSRSEMNVSTLELGDSALYLCASSLAWGSGNTIYFGEGSWLTVV.

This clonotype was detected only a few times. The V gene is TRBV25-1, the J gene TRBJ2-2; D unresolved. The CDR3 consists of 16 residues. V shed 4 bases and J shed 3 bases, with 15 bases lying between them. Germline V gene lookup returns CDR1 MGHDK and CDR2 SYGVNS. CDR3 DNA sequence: TGTGCCAGCAGTGTTCGGTCCTCGATGGACACCGGGGAGCTGTTTTTT. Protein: CASSVRSSMDTGELFF.

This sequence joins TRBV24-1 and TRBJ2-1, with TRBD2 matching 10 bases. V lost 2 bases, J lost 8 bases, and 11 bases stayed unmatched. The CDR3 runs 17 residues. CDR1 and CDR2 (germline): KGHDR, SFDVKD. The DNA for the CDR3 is TGTGCCACCAGTGATTCCAGACTAGCGGGTTCGAGAGATGAGCAGTTCTTC. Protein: CATSDSRLAGSRDEQFF.

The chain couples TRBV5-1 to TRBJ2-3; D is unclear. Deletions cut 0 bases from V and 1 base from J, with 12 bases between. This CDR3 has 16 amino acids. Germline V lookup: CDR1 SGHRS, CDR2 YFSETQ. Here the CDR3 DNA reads TGCGCCAGCAGCTTGGAAGGCCGCCAAGGCACAGATACGCAGTATTTT. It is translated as CASSLEGRQGTDTQYF.

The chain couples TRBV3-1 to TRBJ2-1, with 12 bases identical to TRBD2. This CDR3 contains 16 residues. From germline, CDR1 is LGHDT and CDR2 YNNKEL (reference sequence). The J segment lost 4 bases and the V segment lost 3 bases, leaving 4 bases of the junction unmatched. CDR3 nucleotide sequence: TGTGCCAGCAGCCAGATGCTAGCGGGAGGGTACAATGAGCAGTTCTTC. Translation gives CASSQMLAGGYNEQFF.

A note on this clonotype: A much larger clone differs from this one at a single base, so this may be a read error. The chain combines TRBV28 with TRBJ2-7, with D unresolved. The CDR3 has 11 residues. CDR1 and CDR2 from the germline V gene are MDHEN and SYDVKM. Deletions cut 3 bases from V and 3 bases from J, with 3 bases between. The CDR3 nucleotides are TGTGCCAGCAGTTTTAACTACGAGCAGTACTTC. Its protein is CASSFNYEQYF. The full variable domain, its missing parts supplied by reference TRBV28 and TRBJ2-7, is DVKVTQSSRYLVKRTGEKVFLECVQDMDHENMFWYRQDPGLGLRLIYFSYDVKMKEKGDIPEGYSVSREKKERFSLILESASTNQTSMYLCASSFNYEQYFGPGTRLTVT.

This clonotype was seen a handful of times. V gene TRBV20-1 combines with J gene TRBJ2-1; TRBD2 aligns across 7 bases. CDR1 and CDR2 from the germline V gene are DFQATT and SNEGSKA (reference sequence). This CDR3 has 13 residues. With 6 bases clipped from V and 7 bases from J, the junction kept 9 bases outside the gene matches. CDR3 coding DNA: TGCAGTGCCAGGAGCGGCGGGAGAAATGAGCAGTTCTTC. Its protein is CSARSGGRNEQFF.

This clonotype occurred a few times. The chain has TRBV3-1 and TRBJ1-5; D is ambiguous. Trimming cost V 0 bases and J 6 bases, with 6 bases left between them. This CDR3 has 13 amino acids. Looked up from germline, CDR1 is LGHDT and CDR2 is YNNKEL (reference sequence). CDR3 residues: CASSQDTRQPQHF. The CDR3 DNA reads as TGTGCCAGCAGCCAAGACACCCGTCAGCCCCAGCATTTT.

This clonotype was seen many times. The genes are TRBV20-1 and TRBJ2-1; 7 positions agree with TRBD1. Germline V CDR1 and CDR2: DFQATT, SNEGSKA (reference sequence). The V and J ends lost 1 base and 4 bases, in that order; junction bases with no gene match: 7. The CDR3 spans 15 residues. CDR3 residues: CSARGQGPNYNEQFF. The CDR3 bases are TGCAGTGCTAGAGGACAGGGACCTAATTACAATGAGCAGTTCTTC.

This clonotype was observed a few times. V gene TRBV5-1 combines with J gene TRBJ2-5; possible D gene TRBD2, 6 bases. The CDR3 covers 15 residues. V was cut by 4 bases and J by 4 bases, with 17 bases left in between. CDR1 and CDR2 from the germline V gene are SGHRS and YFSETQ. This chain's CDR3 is CASSQQLGAGETQYF. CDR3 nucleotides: TGCGCCAGCAGCCAACAACTGGGAGCGGGAGAGACCCAGTACTTC. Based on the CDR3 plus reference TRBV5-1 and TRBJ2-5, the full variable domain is KAGVTQTPRYLIKTRGQQVTLSCSPISGHRSVSWYQQTPGQGLQFLFEYFSETQRNKGNFPGRFSGRQFSNSRSEMNVSTLELGDSALYLCASSQQLGAGETQYFGPGTRLLVL.

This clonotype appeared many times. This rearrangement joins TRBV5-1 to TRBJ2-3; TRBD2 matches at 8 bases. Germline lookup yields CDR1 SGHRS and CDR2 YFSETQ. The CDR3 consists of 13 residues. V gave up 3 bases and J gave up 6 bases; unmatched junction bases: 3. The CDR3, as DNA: TGCGCCAGCAGCTCCTGGACTAGCGATACGCAGTATTTT. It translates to CASSSWTSDTQYF. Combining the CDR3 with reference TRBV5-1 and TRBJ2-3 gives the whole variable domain KAGVTQTPRYLIKTRGQQVTLSCSPISGHRSVSWYQQTPGQGLQFLFEYFSETQRNKGNFPGRFSGRQFSNSRSEMNVSTLELGDSALYLCASSSWTSDTQYFGPGTRLTVL.

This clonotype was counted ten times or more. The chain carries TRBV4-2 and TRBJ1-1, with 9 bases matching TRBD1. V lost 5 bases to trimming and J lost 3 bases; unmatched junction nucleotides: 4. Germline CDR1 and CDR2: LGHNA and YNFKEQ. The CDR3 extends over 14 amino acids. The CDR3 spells CASSSGDRDTEAFF. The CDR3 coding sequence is TGTGCCAGCAGCAGCGGGGACAGGGACACTGAAGCTTTCTTT.

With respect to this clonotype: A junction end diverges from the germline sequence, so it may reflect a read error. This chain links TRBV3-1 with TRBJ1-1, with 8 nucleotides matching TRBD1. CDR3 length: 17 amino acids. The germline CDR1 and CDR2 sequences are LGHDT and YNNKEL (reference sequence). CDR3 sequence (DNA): TGTGCCTGCAGCCAAGAGGCCCGACAGGGGCGAAGTACTGAAGCTTTCTTT. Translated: CACSQEARQGRSTEAFF.

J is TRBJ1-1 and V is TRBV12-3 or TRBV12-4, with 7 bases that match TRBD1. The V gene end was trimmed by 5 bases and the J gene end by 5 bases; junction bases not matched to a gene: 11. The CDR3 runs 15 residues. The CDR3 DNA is TGTGCCAGCAGTCGTAGACAGGGCGGCGAGACTGAAGCTTTCTTT. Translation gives CASSRRQGGETEAFF.

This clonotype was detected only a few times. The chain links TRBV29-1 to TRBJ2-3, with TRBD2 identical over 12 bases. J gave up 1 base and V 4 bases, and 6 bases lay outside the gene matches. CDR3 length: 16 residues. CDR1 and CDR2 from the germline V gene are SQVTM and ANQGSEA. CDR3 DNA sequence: TGCAGCGTTGGACGACTAGCGGGAGAGCGCACAGATACGCAGTATTTT. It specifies CSVGRLAGERTDTQYF.

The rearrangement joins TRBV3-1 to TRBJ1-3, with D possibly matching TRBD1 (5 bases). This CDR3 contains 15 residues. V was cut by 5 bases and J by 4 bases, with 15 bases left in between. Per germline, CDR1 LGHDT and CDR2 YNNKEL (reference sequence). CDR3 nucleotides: TGTGCCAGCAGCGAACGCAGGGTCACGGGAAACACCATATATTTT. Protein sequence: CASSERRVTGNTIYF.

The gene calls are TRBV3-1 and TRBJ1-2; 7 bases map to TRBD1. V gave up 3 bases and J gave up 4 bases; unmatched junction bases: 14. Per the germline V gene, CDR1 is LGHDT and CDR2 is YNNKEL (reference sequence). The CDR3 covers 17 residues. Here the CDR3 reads CASSHDGTAILRYGYTF. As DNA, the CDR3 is TGTGCCAGCAGCCACGACGGGACAGCAATATTGCGCTATGGCTACACCTTC.

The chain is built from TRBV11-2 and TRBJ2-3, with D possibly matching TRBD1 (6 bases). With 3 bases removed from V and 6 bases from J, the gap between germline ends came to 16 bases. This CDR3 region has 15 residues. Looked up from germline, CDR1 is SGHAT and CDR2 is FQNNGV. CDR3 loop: CASSFQPGDVDTQYF. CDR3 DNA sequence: TGTGCCAGCAGCTTCCAGCCAGGGGATGTCGATACGCAGTATTTT.

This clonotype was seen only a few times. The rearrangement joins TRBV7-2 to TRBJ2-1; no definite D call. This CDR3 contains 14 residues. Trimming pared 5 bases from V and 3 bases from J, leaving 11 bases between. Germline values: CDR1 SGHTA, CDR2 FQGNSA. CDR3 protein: CASSPKAGYNEQFF. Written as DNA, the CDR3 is TGTGCCAGCAGCCCAAAAGCAGGCTACAATGAGCAGTTCTTC.

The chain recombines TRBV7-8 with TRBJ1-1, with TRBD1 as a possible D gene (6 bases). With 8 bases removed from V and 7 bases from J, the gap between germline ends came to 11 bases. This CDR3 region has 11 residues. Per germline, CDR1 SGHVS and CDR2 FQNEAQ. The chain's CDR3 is CASGRTVEAFF. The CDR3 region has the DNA TGTGCCAGCGGGAGGACAGTTGAAGCTTTCTTT.

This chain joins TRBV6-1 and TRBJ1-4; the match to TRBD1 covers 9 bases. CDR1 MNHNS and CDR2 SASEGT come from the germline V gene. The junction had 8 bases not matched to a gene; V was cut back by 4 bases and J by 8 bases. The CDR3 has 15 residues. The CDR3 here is CASSGRDREYEKLFF. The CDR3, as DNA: TGTGCCAGCAGTGGAAGGGACAGGGAGTACGAAAAACTGTTTTTT.

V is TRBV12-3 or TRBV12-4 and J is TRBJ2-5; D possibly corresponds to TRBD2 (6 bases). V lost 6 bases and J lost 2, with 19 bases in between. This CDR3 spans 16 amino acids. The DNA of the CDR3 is TGTGCCAGCAGCGGACCCTCCGGGAGTAGGCAAGAGACCCAGTACTTC. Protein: CASSGPSGSRQETQYF.

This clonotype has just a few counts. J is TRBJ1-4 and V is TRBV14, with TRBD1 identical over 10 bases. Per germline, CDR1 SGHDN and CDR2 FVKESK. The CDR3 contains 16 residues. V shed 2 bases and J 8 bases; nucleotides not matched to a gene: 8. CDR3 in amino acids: CASSQLTGTGAEKLFF. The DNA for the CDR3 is TGTGCCAGCAGCCAACTCACCGGGACAGGGGCCGAAAAACTGTTTTTT.

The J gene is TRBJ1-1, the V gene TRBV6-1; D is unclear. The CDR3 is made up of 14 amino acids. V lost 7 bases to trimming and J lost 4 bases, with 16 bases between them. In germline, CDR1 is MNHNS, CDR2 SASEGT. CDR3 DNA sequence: TGTGCCAGCATCGGTAGTGCGGGTAGCACTGAAGCTTTCTTT. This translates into CASIGSAGSTEAFF.

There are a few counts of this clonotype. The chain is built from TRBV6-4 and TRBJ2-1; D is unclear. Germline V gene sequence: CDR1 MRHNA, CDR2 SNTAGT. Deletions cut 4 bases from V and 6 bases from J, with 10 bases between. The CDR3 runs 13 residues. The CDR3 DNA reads TGTGCCAGCAGTGTAATAGTAGGCAATGAGCAGTTCTTC. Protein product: CASSVIVGNEQFF.

The CDR3 bases are TGTGCCAGCAGCTTAGACAGGGCCACCTACGAGCAGTACGTC. This codes for CASSLDRATYEQYV. This chain connects TRBV11-2 to TRBJ2-7; maybe TRBD1 (5 bases). V shed 0 bases and J shed 2 bases, with 8 bases lying between them. The CDR3 loop spans 14 amino acids. CDR1 is SGHAT, CDR2 FQNNGV, per germline.

The CDR3 spells CASSESGSLGANVLTF. In DNA form, the CDR3 reads TGTGCCAGCAGTGAATCAGGTTCGCTCGGGGCCAACGTCCTGACTTTC. This chain connects TRBV25-1 to TRBJ2-6; D not certain. CDR3 length: 16 amino acids. From germline, CDR1 is MGHDK and CDR2 SYGVNS. V lost 1 base to trimming and J lost 4 bases, with 11 bases between them. Filled out from reference TRBV25-1 and TRBJ2-6, the complete variable domain reads EADIYQTPRYLVIGTGKKITLECSQTMGHDKMYWYQQDPGMELHLIHYSYGVNSTEKGDLSSESTVSRIRTEHFPLTLESARPSHTSQYLCASSESGSLGANVLTFGAGSRLTVL.

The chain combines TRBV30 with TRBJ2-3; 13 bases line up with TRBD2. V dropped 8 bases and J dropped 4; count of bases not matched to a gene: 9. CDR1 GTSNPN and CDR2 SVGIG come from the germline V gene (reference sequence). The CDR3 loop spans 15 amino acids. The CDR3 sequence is CARQEGLAGADTQYF. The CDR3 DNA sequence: TGTGCCCGCCAAGAAGGACTAGCGGGAGCAGATACGCAGTATTTT.

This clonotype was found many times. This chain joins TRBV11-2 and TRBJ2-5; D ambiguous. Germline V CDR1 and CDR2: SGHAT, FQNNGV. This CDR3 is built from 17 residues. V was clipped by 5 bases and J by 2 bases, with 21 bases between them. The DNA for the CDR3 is TGTGCCAGCAGCCCCTCGGAAAGAACGATTGGACAAGAGACCCAGTACTTC. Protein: CASSPSERTIGQETQYF.

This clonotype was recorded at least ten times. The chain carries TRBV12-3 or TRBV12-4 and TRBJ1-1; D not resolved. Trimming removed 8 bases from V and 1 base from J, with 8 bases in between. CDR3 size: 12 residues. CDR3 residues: CASLYRNTEAFF. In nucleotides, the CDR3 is TGTGCCAGCCTTTATAGGAACACTGAAGCTTTCTTT.